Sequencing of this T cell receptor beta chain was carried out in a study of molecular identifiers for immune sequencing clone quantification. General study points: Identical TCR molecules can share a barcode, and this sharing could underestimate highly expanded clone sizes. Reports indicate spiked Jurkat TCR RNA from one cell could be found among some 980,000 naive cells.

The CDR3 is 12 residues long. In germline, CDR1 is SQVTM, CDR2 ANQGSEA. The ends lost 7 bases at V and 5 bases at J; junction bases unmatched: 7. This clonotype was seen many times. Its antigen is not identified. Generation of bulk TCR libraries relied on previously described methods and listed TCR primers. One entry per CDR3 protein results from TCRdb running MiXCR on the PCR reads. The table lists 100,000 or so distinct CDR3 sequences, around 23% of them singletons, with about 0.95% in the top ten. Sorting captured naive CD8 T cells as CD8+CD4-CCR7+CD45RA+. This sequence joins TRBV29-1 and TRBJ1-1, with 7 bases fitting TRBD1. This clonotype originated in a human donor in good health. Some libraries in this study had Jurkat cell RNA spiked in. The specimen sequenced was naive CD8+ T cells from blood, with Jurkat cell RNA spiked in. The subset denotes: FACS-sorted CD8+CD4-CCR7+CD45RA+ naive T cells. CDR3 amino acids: CSAEVQGTEAFF. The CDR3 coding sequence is TGCAGCGCCGAGGTACAGGGGACTGAAGCTTTCTTT.